These 9 T cell receptor beta chains came from one sample sequenced in a study of blood T cell repertoires in COVID-19. The data were produced by immunoSEQ multiplex PCR, yet TCRdb's version contains in-frame clones alone and is incomplete. The sample has more than 130,000 clones, about 84% seen once; the top ten hold about 7%. Input material: peripheral blood. The receptors come from a human donor in a cohort sampled during active COVID-19.

This chain connects TRBV19 to TRBJ1-6; the D is unclear. V was pared by 3 bases and J by 6 bases, with 9 bases between. This CDR3 is 14 amino acids long. Germline CDR1 and CDR2: LNHDA and SQIVND (reference sequence). The CDR3 region is CASSIAPGNSPLHF. The CDR3 DNA sequence: TGTGCCAGTAGTATTGCACCGGGTAATTCACCCCTCCACTTT. Drawing the rest from reference TRBV19 and TRBJ1-6, the complete variable domain is DGGITQSPKYLFRKEGQNVTLSCEQNLNHDAMYWYRQDPGQGLRLIYYSQIVNDFQKGDIAEGYSVSREKKESFPLTVTSAQKNPTAFYLCASSIAPGNSPLHFGNGTRLTVT.

This clone was detected only once. The chain is built from TRBV14 and TRBJ1-3; 9 bases line up with TRBD1. V lost 3 bases, J lost 9 bases, and 9 bases stayed unmatched. There are 15 residues in the CDR3. Germline CDR1 is SGHDN and CDR2 is FVKESK. CDR3 residues: CASSQRGQGGGTIYF. The CDR3 DNA reads TGTGCCAGCAGCCAGAGGGGACAGGGAGGCGGCACCATATATTTT. The full variable domain, completed using reference TRBV14 and TRBJ1-3, is EAGVTQFPSHSVIEKGQTVTLRCDPISGHDNLYWYRRVMGKEIKFLLHFVKESKQDESGMPNNRFLAERTGGTYSTLKVQPAELEDSGVYFCASSQRGQGGGTIYFGEGSWLTVV.

CDR3 sequence reads: CASNVGGAGNTEAFF. CDR3 DNA: TGTGCCAGTAACGTCGGGGGGGCGGGCAACACTGAAGCTTTCTTT. The chain has TRBV19 and TRBJ1-1, with D possibly matching TRBD1 (6 bases). Germline CDR1 LNHDA, CDR2 SQIVND (reference sequence). Trimming took 7 bases from V and 2 from J, leaving 17 bases between them. The CDR3 spans 15 residues.

CDR3 residues: CASSLKPGTNTGELFF. The CDR3 DNA reads TGCGCCAGCAGCTTGAAGCCGGGAACCAACACCGGGGAGCTGTTTTTT. The J gene is TRBJ2-2, the V gene TRBV5-1; TRBD2 might be the D (5 bases). Germline CDR1 is SGHRS and CDR2 is YFSETQ. CDR3 length equals 16 residues. The ends were cut back, 1 base at V and 2 bases at J, with 12 bases in the middle.

The V call is TRBV2, the J call TRBJ2-1; D remains ambiguous. Germline CDR1 SNHLY, CDR2 FYNNEI. This CDR3 spans 12 amino acids. Deletions cut 7 bases from V and 7 bases from J, with 11 bases between. For the CDR3, the DNA is TGTGCCAGCAATCCCCTCCGGAATGAGCAGTTCTTC. This translates into CASNPLRNEQFF. The full variable domain, rest sourced from reference TRBV2 and TRBJ2-1, is EPEVTQTPSHQVTQMGQEVILRCVPISNHLYFYWYRQILGQKVEFLVSFYNNEISEKSEIFDDQFSVERPDGSNFTLKIRSTKLEDSAMYFCASNPLRNEQFFGPGTRLTVL.

The V and J genes are TRBV7-2 and TRBJ2-3, with TRBD1 identical over 9 bases. CDR1 SGHTA and CDR2 FQGNSA come from the germline V gene. This CDR3 is built from 14 residues. After removal of 4 bases from V and 10 bases from J, the junction contained 9 bases not matched to a gene. In DNA, the CDR3 is TGTGCCAGCAGCTCCGGACAGGGGAAAGGTCCGCAGTATTTT. Translation: CASSSGQGKGPQYF.

This clone was seen a handful of times. V gene TRBV6-1 combines with J gene TRBJ2-3; 11 bases are shared with TRBD1. After removal of 3 bases from V and 4 bases from J, the junction contained 0 bases not matched to a gene. This CDR3 contains 14 residues. The V gene's germline CDR1 is MNHNS and CDR2 SASEGT. The CDR3 DNA reads TGTGCCAGCAGTGAGGGACAGGGGGCAGATACGCAGTATTTT. Translation gives CASSEGQGADTQYF.

The gene calls are TRBV9 and TRBJ1-4; perhaps TRBD1 as D (6 bases). CDR3 size: 14 residues. Deletions cut 3 bases from V and 0 bases from J, with 6 bases between. CDR1 SGDLS and CDR2 YYNGEE come from the germline V gene. CDR3 sequence reads: CASSGTATNEKLFF. The DNA of the CDR3 is TGTGCCAGCAGCGGGACAGCAACTAATGAAAAACTGTTTTTT.

This clone was seen just once. This chain links TRBV29-1 with TRBJ2-5; no clear D gene. The CDR3 extends over 13 amino acids. Trimming removed 0 bases from V and 2 bases from J, with 7 bases in between. CDR1 and CDR2 (germline): SQVTM, ANQGSEA. The CDR3 protein is CSVEDWAQETQYF. The DNA of the CDR3 is TGCAGCGTTGAAGATTGGGCACAAGAGACCCAGTACTTC.